This T cell receptor (beta chain) was captured by sequencing in a study of cytomegalovirus exposure and HLA in healthy donors. Regarding the study as a whole: Through in vitro validation, a few CMV-associated chains were shown to be specific for CMV antigens. Many donors shared some public TCRs, even though most TCR sequences were rare.

The CDR3 has 14 amino acids. V gave up 3 bases and J gave up 4 bases, with 12 bases separating them. Germline CDR1 and CDR2: MDHEN and SYDVKM. Details on this clone: Antigen specificity is unknown.

TCRdb's table, derived via immunoSEQ multiplex PCR, lists solely in-frame clones and lacks some. The table records about 98,000 clones, about 88% of them present only once. The clonotype originates from a man in his late teens or twenties in good health and CMV-seropositive. Sequencing input: PBMCs. This rearrangement joins TRBV28 to TRBJ2-5; D is uncertain. The chain's CDR3 is CASSFTQDGETQYF. The CDR3 nucleotides are TGTGCCAGCAGTTTTACGCAGGATGGAGAGACCCAGTACTTC.